This T cell receptor beta chain came from a study of cytomegalovirus exposure and HLA in healthy donors. The V end lost 1 base, the J end lost 7 bases, and 5 bases lay between the germline ends. The CDR3 sequence is 12 residues long. CDR1 and CDR2 (germline): LNHDA, SQIVND (reference sequence). This table comes from immunoSEQ multiplex PCR, and its TCRdb copy is limited to in-frame clones, with some not included. In the table there are about 72,000 clones, roughly 94% of which are singletons. Study-level points and caveats: The classifier was said to identify cytomegalovirus status with high specificity and sensitivity. Researchers reported that three CMV-associated chains were confirmed in vitro as CMV antigen-specific. Cytomegalovirus-associated status was assigned to roughly 160 TCR beta chains.

On this clone itself: Its antigen is unknown.

Among the 120 or so subjects of the validation cohort, separate from the approximately 700-subject first cohort, were the donors. Sequencing used PBMCs. The TCR originated in a woman between 18 and 30 years old in good health and CMV-seropositive. The V gene is TRBV19, the J gene TRBJ2-1, with a tentative D call TRBD1 (5 bases). CDR3 residues: CASSIGQNEQFF. In DNA, the CDR3 is TGTGCCAGTAGTATAGGACAGAATGAGCAGTTCTTC.